This is a list of T cell receptor beta chains from one sample in a study of T cells in localized non-small cell lung cancer. Clones were sequenced by immunoSEQ multiplex PCR, and TCRdb holds only the in-frame ones, with some missing. The sample records about 22,000 clones, about 88% being singletons. The starting material was peripheral blood, obtained before any cancer treatment. The receptors stem from a man aged 40-75 years with stage I lung adenocarcinoma. Each CDR3 is given with its conserved first and last residue. D genes are given only for firm matches. Clone size is stated in some rows and not others, as once, few, many or a class when expanded.

>TRBD2|-|TRBV6-6|TRBJ2-7
TGTGCCAGCAGGATGGGGGGGTCCTACGAGCAGTACTTC
CASRMGGSYEQYF
>TRBD2|-|TRBV6-1|TRBJ2-3
TGTGCCAGCAGTGAGTCGCTAGCGGGAGAAACAGATACGCAGTATTTT
CASSESLAGETDTQYF
>-|few|TRBV5-1|TRBJ1-3
TGCGCCAGCAGCTTGGAGAGCTCTGGAAACACCATATATTTT
CASSLESSGNTIYF
>-|once|TRBV5-4|TRBJ1-2
TGTGCCAGCAGCCCGGTCGGGGGCGGCTATGGCTACACCTTC
CASSPVGGGYGYTF
>-|-|TRBV6-5|TRBJ2-3
TGTGCCAGCAGTCGGTGGGGGGTCAGCACAGATACGCAGTATTTT
CASSRWGVSTDTQYF
>-|-|TRBV18|TRBJ2-7
TGTGCCAGCTCACCTAAGGGGAGGGGGCGTTACGAGCAGTACTTC
CASSPKGRGRYEQYF
>TRBD2|-|TRBV6-5|TRBJ2-7
TGTGCCAGCAGTTACTATTCGGGGGGCGAGCAGTACTTC
CASSYYSGGEQYF
>-|-|TRBV19|TRBJ1-2
TGTGCCAGTAGTTTAATAAACTATGGCTACACCTTC
CASSLINYGYTF
>-|-|TRBV7-6|TRBJ1-3
TGTGCCAGCAGCTTAGCCCCGGGTGACTCTGGAAACACCATATATTTT
CASSLAPGDSGNTIYF
>TRBD2|-|TRBV9|TRBJ2-7
TGTGCCAGCAGCGTAGCCCCGGATGGGGCGGGAGGGCCCTACGAGCAGTACTTC
CASSVAPDGAGGPYEQYF
>TRBD1|once|TRBV10-3|TRBJ1-5
TGTGCCATCAGCGTCGACAGGGACAATCAGCCCCAGCATTTT
CAISVDRDNQPQHF
>-|-|TRBV7-2|TRBJ2-7
TGTGCCAGCAGCTCCTTCCTAGGGCAGTACTTC
CASSSFLGQYF
>TRBD1|-|TRBV28|TRBJ1-1
TGTGCCACCCTGGACAGGGGGGGCACTGAAGCTTTCTTT
CATLDRGGTEAFF
>-|-|TRBV29-1|TRBJ1-2
TGCAGCGTCCCCGGAGGAGGAGTCTACACCTTC
CSVPGGGVYTF
>-|-|TRBV21-1|TRBJ1-1
TGTGCCAGCAGCAAAGAGTACAGACTAAGTCGAGCTTTCTTT
CASSKEYRLSRAFF
>-|once|TRBV27|TRBJ2-2
TGTGCCAGCAGTTTTTGGGGCATCGGGGAGCTGTTTTTT
CASSFWGIGELFF
>-|-|TRBV4-3|TRBJ1-3
TGCGCCAGCAGCCTCCTAGGTAGCTCTGGAAACACCATATATTTT
CASSLLGSSGNTIYF
>TRBD2|-|TRBV28|TRBJ2-5
TGTGCCAGCAGTTCACTAGCGGGAGGAGGAGAGACCCAGCACTTC
CASSSLAGGGETQHF
>TRBD2|-|TRBV5-4|TRBJ2-5
TGTGCCAGCAGCTGGGGGGGTTGGCAGGGCAAGACCCAGTACTTC
CASSWGGWQGKTQYF
>-|-|TRBV5-1|TRBJ2-5
TGCGCCAGCAGCCCGGGACGGATCAATGGGGAGACCCAGTACTTC
CASSPGRINGETQYF
>-|-|TRBV18|TRBJ1-2
TGTGCCAGCTCACCGGTGGAGGCAGGAGCGTTCTATGGCTACACCTTC
CASSPVEAGAFYGYTF
>-|-|TRBV29-1|TRBJ1-1
TGCAGCGTTGGTGGTAAGATCAGCCCGGCTGAAGCTTTCTTT
CSVGGKISPAEAFF
>-|-|TRBV21-1|TRBJ2-5
TGTGCCAGCAGCAAAGGGACATGGGGGTACTTC
CASSKGTWGYF
>-|-|TRBV5-6|TRBJ2-4
TGTGCCAGCAGCCTGGTATGGCAGAAAAACATTCAGTACTTC
CASSLVWQKNIQYF
>-|-|TRBV2|TRBJ1-1
TGTGCCAGCGAAGAGATGAACACTGAAGCTTTCTTT
CASEEMNTEAFF
>-|few|TRBV21-1|TRBJ1-2
TGTGCCAGCAGCCCTAGGGACAGCCGGGACTATGGCTACACCTTC
CASSPRDSRDYGYTF
>-|-|TRBV2|TRBJ2-7
TGTGCCAGCTCATTTAACGAGGGGACTTTGTGGGAGCAGTACTTC
CASSFNEGTLWEQYF
>-|-|TRBV28|TRBJ2-7
TGTGCCAGCATCTCCCGGCTACAGCCTCGGGAGCAGTACTTC
CASISRLQPREQYF
>-|-|TRBV30|TRBJ1-2
TGTGCCTGGAGTAACGTCGGGGAGCCTGGCTACACCTTC
CAWSNVGEPGYTF
>-|-|TRBV7-8|TRBJ2-3
TGTGCCAGCAGCTTAGCGGGAATCCAGGGCACGCCGCAGTATTTT
CASSLAGIQGTPQYF
>TRBD2|-|TRBV4-1|TRBJ2-1
TGCGCCAGCAGCCCGGGACTAGCGGATTACAATGAGCAGTTCTTC
CASSPGLADYNEQFF
>-|-|TRBV5-4|TRBJ2-7
TGTGCCAGCAGCTTCCGGACCCAAGGCGAGCAGTACTTC
CASSFRTQGEQYF
>-|-|TRBV28|TRBJ1-5
TGTGCCAGCAGCCTCAAGGCGTGGGTTAGCAATCAGCCCCAGCATTTT
CASSLKAWVSNQPQHF
>-|-|TRBV28|TRBJ1-5
TGTGCCAGCAGTTTGATTTGGGGGGAGCAGGGTAGCAATCAGCCCCAGCATTTT
CASSLIWGEQGSNQPQHF
>-|-|TRBV5-1|TRBJ1-4
TGCGCCAGCAGTGATTCAGGGTCGGATGAAAAACTGTTTTTT
CASSDSGSDEKLFF
>-|-|TRBV28|TRBJ2-1
TGTGCCAGCAGTTCGAACAATAGGGAGCAGTTCTTC
CASSSNNREQFF
>TRBD2|-|TRBV5-1|TRBJ2-3
TGCGCCAGCAGCCCTGGTGGACTAGCGGACACAGATACGCAGTATTTT
CASSPGGLADTDTQYF
>-|-|TRBV28|TRBJ1-3
TGTGCCAGCACCCCGGGAGGGGGATTCGGAAACACCATATATTTT
CASTPGGGFGNTIYF
>-|-|TRBV7-2|TRBJ2-2
TGTGCCAGCAGCTTAGAGAGAGTATCCGGGGAGCTGTTTTTT
CASSLERVSGELFF
>-|-|TRBV5-6|TRBJ1-1
TGTGCCAGCAGCTTGGGAGCCACCCCGAACACTGAAGCTTTCTTT
CASSLGATPNTEAFF
>TRBD1|-|TRBV29-1|TRBJ2-7
TGCAGCGTAAACAGGGGCCCGGGCGAGCAGTACTTC
CSVNRGPGEQYF
>-|-|TRBV14|TRBJ2-1
TGTGCCAGCAGCCAAGATGGGGGGGCGATCTACAATGAGCAGTTCTTC
CASSQDGGAIYNEQFF
>-|few|TRBV2|TRBJ2-1
TGTGCCAGCAGAATCTACAATGAGCAGTTCTTC
CASRIYNEQFF
>TRBD2|few|TRBV28|TRBJ2-3
TGTGCCAGCAGCCGCGAGCGGGGGGGCCGAGATACGCAGTATTTT
CASSRERGGRDTQYF
>TRBD2|-|TRBV5-4|TRBJ2-1
TGTGCCAGCAGCTGGACTAGCGGGTCCTTCAATGAGCAGTTCTTC
CASSWTSGSFNEQFF
>-|-|TRBV28|TRBJ2-7
TGTGCCAGCAGTTTCGTACTTAACAGGGCCTACGAGCAGTACTTC
CASSFVLNRAYEQYF
>-|-|TRBV10-1|TRBJ2-1
TGCGCCAGCAGTGGGACACCCGACAATGAGCAGTTCTTC
CASSGTPDNEQFF
>-|-|TRBV5-1|TRBJ2-3
TGCGCCAGCAGCCCTGGGGGCGGGTACACAGATACGCAGTATTTT
CASSPGGGYTDTQYF
>-|-|TRBV7-2|TRBJ1-4
TGTGCCAGCAGCTTGAATTTTGGGCAGGGTACTGAAAAACTGTTTTTT
CASSLNFGQGTEKLFF
>-|-|TRBV19|TRBJ2-7
TGTGCCAGTTCATCCGCCGGGACTCTCAACGAGCAGTACTTC
CASSSAGTLNEQYF
>TRBD1|few|TRBV7-2|TRBJ1-4
TGTGCCAGCAGCTTAAGACAGGGGGATGAAAAACTGTTTTTT
CASSLRQGDEKLFF
>-|-|TRBV5-5|TRBJ2-5
TGTGCCAGCAGCCCGAGGGCACTCCAAGAGACCCAGTACTTC
CASSPRALQETQYF
>-|-|TRBV28|TRBJ2-7
TGTGCCAGCGGCGTCAGGGAATCGCACGACTACTATCTTTTC
CASGVRESHDYYLF
>-|once|TRBV28|TRBJ1-4
TGTGCCAGCAGAGTCCAAGAAAAACTGTTTTTT
CASRVQEKLFF
>-|-|TRBV4-1|TRBJ2-7
TGCGCCAGCAGCCAAGGGCGCTGGGACGGTCCCTACGAGCAGTACTTC
CASSQGRWDGPYEQYF
>TRBD2|-|TRBV4-2|TRBJ2-3
TGTGCCAGCAGCCAAACTAGCGGGGCATCCACAGATACGCAGTATTTT
CASSQTSGASTDTQYF
>TRBD2|-|TRBV7-3|TRBJ2-5
TGTGCCAGCAGCTTAGGTGGGGGAGGGGAGACCCAGTACTTC
CASSLGGGGETQYF